Listed below are T cell receptor beta chains from one sample, sequenced in a study of shared clonotypes between healthy human individuals. Method: immunoSEQ multiplex PCR; TCRdb's copy keeps in-frame clones and lacks some. The data hold around 2.3 million clones, with 90% to 97% observed a single time. The specimen was naive CD4+ T cells sorted from blood. The receptors stem from a man between 18 and 29 years old in good health. CDR3s leave out the opening cysteine and the closing phenylalanine or tryptophan.

V gene: TRBV7-9; CDR3 protein: ASSLKTPDSPLH
V gene: TRBV30; CDR3 protein: AWSRGVNTEAF
V gene: TRBV30; CDR3 protein: AWSIASYEQY
V gene: TRBV23-1; CDR3 protein: ADCYGDSSYEQY
V gene: TRBV6-5; CDR3 protein: ASRESGTRTDTQY
V gene: TRBV7-2; CDR3 protein: ASSLANGNTIY
V gene: TRBV27; CDR3 protein: ASSLSTQSNQPQH
V gene: TRBV5-1; CDR3 protein: ASSPTGVPGANVLT
V gene: TRBV7-9; CDR3 protein: ASSSRPGDSYEQY
V gene: TRBV11-2; CDR3 protein: ASSDQGTGLGYT
V gene: TRBV7-8; CDR3 protein: ASSLMDRAYEQY
V gene: TRBV19; CDR3 protein: ASSTNRGTTKNYEQY
V gene: TRBV6-4; CDR3 protein: ASRAGTANTGELF
V gene: TRBV5-4; CDR3 protein: ASSLAPTGEQY
V gene: TRBV25-1; CDR3 protein: ASRISGANTGELF
V gene: TRBV19; CDR3 protein: ASSINGQGGRMNTEAF
V gene: TRBV5-1; CDR3 protein: ASSFWGNTGELF
V gene: TRBV5-6; CDR3 protein: ASSFLAQGIPYNEQF
V gene: TRBV5-1; CDR3 protein: ASSLGPPGEGLHEQY
V gene: TRBV28; CDR3 protein: ASINRANQPQH
V gene: TRBV7-8; CDR3 protein: ASSLGSTWDRAYEQY
V gene: TRBV7-2; CDR3 protein: ASSLSPVGTDTQY
V gene: TRBV9; CDR3 protein: ASRTGNYGYT
V gene: TRBV9; CDR3 protein: ASSPDLRVPGELF
V gene: TRBV5-6; CDR3 protein: ASSDLKSGVPYNEQF
V gene: TRBV6-5; CDR3 protein: ASSSSGNTQY
V gene: TRBV11-2; CDR3 protein: ASSSRTATRIVPNEKLF
V gene: TRBV5-1; CDR3 protein: ASSLGVRQGNTEAF
V gene: TRBV27; CDR3 protein: ASSLYGTASYEQY
V gene: TRBV2; CDR3 protein: ASSGDRGFYEQY
V gene: TRBV11-1; CDR3 protein: ASSAGQRNYGYT
V gene: TRBV30; CDR3 protein: AWSLTRREVETQY
V gene: TRBV4-3; CDR3 protein: ASSKRLAGDREQF
V gene: TRBV5-1; CDR3 protein: ASTPGQLGQF
V gene: TRBV27; CDR3 protein: ASSLRPIREGTGTGLDSNQPQH
V gene: TRBV7-2; CDR3 protein: ASSPRAGNYEQY
V gene: TRBV11-3; CDR3 protein: ASSAGTSDNEQF
V gene: TRBV28; CDR3 protein: ASRHPLGGVKQPQH
V gene: TRBV10-2; CDR3 protein: ASSDRQADTQY
V gene: TRBV7-9; CDR3 protein: ASSLGGTNGGETQY
V gene: TRBV19; CDR3 protein: ATAVGAIGRETQY
V gene: TRBV9; CDR3 protein: ASSVLGNDNEQF
V gene: TRBV5-1; CDR3 protein: ASSLRGGDTQY
V gene: TRBV2; CDR3 protein: ASSGQAIEQY
V gene: TRBV4-1; CDR3 protein: ASSQLGLDTQY